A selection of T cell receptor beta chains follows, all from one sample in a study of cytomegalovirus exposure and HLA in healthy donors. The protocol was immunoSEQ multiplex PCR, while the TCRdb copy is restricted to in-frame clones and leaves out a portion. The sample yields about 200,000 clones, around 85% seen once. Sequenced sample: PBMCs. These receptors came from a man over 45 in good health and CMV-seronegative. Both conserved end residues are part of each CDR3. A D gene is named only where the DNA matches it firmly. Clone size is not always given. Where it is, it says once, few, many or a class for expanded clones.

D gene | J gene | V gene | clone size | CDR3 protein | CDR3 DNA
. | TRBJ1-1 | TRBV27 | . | CASSLSRGSTEAFF | TGTGCCAGCAGTTTATCGAGGGGGAGCACTGAAGCTTTCTTT
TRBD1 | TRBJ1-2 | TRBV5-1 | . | CASSPGTGYGYTF | TGCGCCAGCAGTCCCGGGACAGGCTATGGCTACACCTTC
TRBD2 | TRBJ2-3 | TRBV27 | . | CASSLSRREGQDTQYF | TGTGCCAGCAGTTTATCGCGGCGGGAGGGCCAAGATACGCAGTATTTT
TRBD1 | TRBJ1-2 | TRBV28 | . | CASETVGQGVRGYTF | TGTGCCAGCGAAACGGTAGGACAGGGGGTTCGTGGCTACACCTTC
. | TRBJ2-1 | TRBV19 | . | CAISRGVGDEQFF | TGTGCCATATCCAGGGGCGTGGGGGATGAGCAGTTCTTC
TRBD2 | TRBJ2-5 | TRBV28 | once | CASSLRASGRQETQYF | TGTGCCAGCAGTTTGAGGGCTAGCGGGAGACAAGAGACCCAGTACTTC
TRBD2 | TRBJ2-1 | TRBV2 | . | CASRLTSGINEQFF | TGTGCCAGCAGATTGACTAGCGGGATCAATGAGCAGTTCTTC
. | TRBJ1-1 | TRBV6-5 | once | CASSLRERFEAFF | TGTGCCAGCAGTCTAAGAGAGAGGTTTGAAGCTTTCTTT
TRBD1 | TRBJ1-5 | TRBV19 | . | CASMDRGGNQPQHF | TGTGCCAGTATGGACAGGGGTGGCAATCAGCCCCAGCATTTT
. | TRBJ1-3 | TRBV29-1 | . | CSVDRDSGVGNTIYF | TGCAGCGTTGATCGAGATAGCGGCGTAGGAAACACCATATATTTT
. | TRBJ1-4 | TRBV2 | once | CASSDAQINEKLFF | TGTGCCAGCAGTGATGCACAGATTAATGAAAAACTGTTTTTT
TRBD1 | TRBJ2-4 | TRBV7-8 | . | CASSTAYRGENIQYF | TGTGCCAGCAGCACCGCTTACAGGGGTGAAAACATTCAGTACTTC
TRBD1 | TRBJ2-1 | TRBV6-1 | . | CASSAPGQGNNEQFF | TGTGCCAGCAGTGCACCGGGACAGGGGAACAATGAGCAGTTCTTC
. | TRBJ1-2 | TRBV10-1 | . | CASSESTGETYGYTF | TGCGCCAGCAGTGAGTCGACAGGAGAAACCTATGGCTACACCTTC
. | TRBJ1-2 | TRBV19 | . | CASSIEDRQVNGYTF | TGTGCCAGTAGTATAGAGGACAGACAAGTAAATGGCTACACCTTC
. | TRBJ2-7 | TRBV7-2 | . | CASSRRTGEQYF | TGTGCCAGCAGCCGACGGACTGGCGAGCAGTACTTC
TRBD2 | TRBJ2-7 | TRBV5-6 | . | CASSLLAGAPHEQYF | TGTGCCAGCAGCCTTCTAGCGGGAGCCCCCCACGAGCAGTACTTC
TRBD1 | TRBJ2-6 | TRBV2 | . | CASRDFPGQGASGANVLTF | TGTGCCAGCAGAGATTTTCCGGGACAGGGGGCATCTGGGGCCAACGTCCTGACTTTC
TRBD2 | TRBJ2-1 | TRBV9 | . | CASSVGGTSPYNEQFF | TGTGCCAGCAGCGTAGGTGGGACTAGTCCTTACAATGAGCAGTTCTTC
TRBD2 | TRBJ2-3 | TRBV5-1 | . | CASGGLAGVSDTQYF | TGCGCCAGCGGCGGACTAGCGGGAGTAAGCGATACGCAGTATTTT
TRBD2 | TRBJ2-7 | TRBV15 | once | CATSRDRGTSGSRLTYEQYF | TGTGCCACCAGCAGAGATCGGGGGACTAGCGGATCACGACTTACCTACGAGCAGTACTTC
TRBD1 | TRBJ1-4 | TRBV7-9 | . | CASSLGDRATNEKLFF | TGTGCCAGCAGCCTGGGGGACAGGGCAACTAATGAAAAACTGTTTTTT
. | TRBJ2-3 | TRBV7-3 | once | CASSLTPITDTQYF | TGTGCCAGCAGCCTTACTCCGATAACAGATACGCAGTATTTT
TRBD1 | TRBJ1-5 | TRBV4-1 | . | CASSQEVTGVNQPQHF | TGCGCCAGCAGCCAAGAAGTTACAGGGGTCAATCAGCCCCAGCATTTT
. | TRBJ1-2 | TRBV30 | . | CAGTWGDNYGYTF | TGTGCCGGTACGTGGGGGGACAACTATGGCTACACCTTC
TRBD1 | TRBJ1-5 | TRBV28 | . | CASSFPSTGGNQPQHF | TGTGCCAGCAGTTTCCCCAGCACAGGGGGTAATCAGCCCCAGCATTTT
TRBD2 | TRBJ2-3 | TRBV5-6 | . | CASSTTSGNQDTQYF | TGTGCCAGCAGCACGACTAGCGGGAATCAAGATACGCAGTATTTT
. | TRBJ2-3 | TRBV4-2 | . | CASSRDTGKPDTQYF | TGTGCCAGCAGCCGCGATACAGGGAAACCAGATACGCAGTATTTT
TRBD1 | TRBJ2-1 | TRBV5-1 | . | CASSWTGWYNEQFF | TGCGCCAGCAGCTGGACAGGGTGGTACAATGAGCAGTTCTTC
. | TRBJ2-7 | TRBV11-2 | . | CASSPPKLADPSSYEQYF | TGTGCCAGCAGCCCCCCAAAACTAGCAGACCCTAGCTCCTACGAGCAGTACTTC
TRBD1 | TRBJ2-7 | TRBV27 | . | CASSLTPTGAFSYEQYF | TGTGCCAGCAGTTTAACACCAACAGGGGCTTTCTCCTACGAGCAGTACTTC
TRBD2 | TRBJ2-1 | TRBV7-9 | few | CASSLGGFPFNEQFF | TGTGCCAGCAGCTTGGGAGGGTTCCCCTTTAATGAGCAGTTCTTC
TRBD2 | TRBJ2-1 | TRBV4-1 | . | CASSQASGRGNEQFF | TGCGCCAGCAGCCAAGCTAGCGGGAGAGGAAATGAGCAGTTCTTC
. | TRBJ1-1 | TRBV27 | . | CATSYTGNTEAFF | TGTGCCACCTCTTATACAGGGAACACTGAAGCTTTCTTT
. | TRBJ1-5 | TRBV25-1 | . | CASSDSETGEGGNQPQHF | TGTGCCAGCAGTGACTCTGAGACAGGTGAAGGGGGCAATCAGCCCCAGCATTTT
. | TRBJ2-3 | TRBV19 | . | CASKWGTSTDTQYF | TGTGCCAGTAAGTGGGGGACTAGCACAGATACGCAGTATTTT
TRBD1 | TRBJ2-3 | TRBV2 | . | CASLGQGAPDTQYF | TGTGCCAGTTTGGGACAGGGGGCGCCCGATACGCAGTATTTT
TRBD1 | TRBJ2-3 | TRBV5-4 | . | CASSLRDRVTDTQYF | TGTGCCAGCAGCTTGAGGGACAGGGTTACAGATACGCAGTATTTT
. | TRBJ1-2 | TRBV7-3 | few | CASSGIQGSGYTF | TGTGCCAGCAGCGGCATACAGGGATCTGGCTACACCTTC
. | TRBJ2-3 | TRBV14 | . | CASSPLERSGTDTQYF | TGTGCCAGCAGCCCTCTAGAGCGCTCAGGGACAGATACGCAGTATTTT
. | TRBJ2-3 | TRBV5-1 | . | CASSLSPSQSTDTQYF | TGCGCCAGCAGCTTGAGTCCGAGTCAAAGCACAGATACGCAGTATTTT
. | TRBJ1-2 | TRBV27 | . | CASRYQLTGTPGGYTF | TGTGCCAGCAGATACCAACTTACCGGGACTCCTGGTGGCTACACCTTC